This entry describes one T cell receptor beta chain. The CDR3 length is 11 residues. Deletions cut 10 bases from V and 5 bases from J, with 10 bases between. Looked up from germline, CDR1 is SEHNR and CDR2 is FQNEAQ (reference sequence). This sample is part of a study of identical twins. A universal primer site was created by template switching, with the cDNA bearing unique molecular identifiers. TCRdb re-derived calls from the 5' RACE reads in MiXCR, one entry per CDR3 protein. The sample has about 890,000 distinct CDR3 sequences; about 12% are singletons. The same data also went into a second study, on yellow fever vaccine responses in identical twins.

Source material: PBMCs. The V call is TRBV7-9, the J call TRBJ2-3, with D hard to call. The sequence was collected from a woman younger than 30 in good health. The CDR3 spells CATQGVDTQYF. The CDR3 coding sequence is TGTGCCACCCAAGGCGTAGATACGCAGTATTTT.